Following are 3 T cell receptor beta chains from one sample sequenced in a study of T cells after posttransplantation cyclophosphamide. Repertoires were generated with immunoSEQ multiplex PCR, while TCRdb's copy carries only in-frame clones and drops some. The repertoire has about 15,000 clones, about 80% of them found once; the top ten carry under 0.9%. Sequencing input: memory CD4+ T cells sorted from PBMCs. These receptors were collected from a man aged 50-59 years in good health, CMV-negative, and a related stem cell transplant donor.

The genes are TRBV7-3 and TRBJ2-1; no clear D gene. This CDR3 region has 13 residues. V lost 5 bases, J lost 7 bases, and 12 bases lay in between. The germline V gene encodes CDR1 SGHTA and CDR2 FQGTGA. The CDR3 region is CASSRRGENEQFF. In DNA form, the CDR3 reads TGTGCCAGCAGCCGCCGAGGAGAAAATGAGCAGTTCTTC.

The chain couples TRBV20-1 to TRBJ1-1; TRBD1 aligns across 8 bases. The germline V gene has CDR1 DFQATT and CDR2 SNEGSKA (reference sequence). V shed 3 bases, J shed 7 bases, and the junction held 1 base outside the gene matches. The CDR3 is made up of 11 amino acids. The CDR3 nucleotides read TGCAGTGCTAGGGACAGGGATGAAGCTTTCTTT. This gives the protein CSARDRDEAFF.

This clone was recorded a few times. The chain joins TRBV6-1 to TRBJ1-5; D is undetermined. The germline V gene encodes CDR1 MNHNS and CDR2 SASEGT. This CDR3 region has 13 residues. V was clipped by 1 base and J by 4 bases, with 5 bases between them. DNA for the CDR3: TGTGCCAGCAGTGAAGGGAGTAATCAGCCCCAGCATTTT. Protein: CASSEGSNQPQHF.